A single sample gave rise to the 2 T cell receptor beta chains below, sequenced in a study of blood T cell repertoires in COVID-19. Profiled with immunoSEQ multiplex PCR; TCRdb holds only in-frame clones, not every one. The sample holds fewer than 400,000 clones, approximately 88% seen once. Sample: PBMCs or T cells enriched from blood (not recorded which). Every receptor here comes from a young man who had recovered from COVID-19.

V gene TRBV6-4 combines with J gene TRBJ2-1; TRBD2 might be the D (6 bases). The CDR3 has 14 residues. Trimming shortened V by 4 bases and J by 7 bases, and 14 bases separated the two germline ends. The germline V gene has CDR1 MRHNA and CDR2 SNTAGT. CDR3 in amino acids: CASSVAAAGNEQFF. In DNA, the CDR3 is TGTGCCAGCAGTGTTGCGGCGGCGGGGAATGAGCAGTTCTTC.

V is TRBV3-1 (or the pseudogene TRBV3-2) and J is TRBJ1-1; weak D call: TRBD1 (5 bases). The germline gives CDR1 LGHDT, CDR2 YNNKEL (reference sequence). Trimming shortened V by 1 base and J by 4 bases, and 13 bases separated the two germline ends. The CDR3 contains 15 residues. In nucleotides, the CDR3 is TGTGCCAGCAGCCAAGTGTACTTGGGGCCCACTGAAGCTTTCTTT. As protein: CASSQVYLGPTEAFF.